This T cell receptor beta chain was obtained from a study of T cells after yellow fever vaccination. Study summary: Those fractions that held only low numbers of cells were prepared using the SMART-Seq v4 Ultra Low Input RNA kit.

Note on this clonotype: The antigen remains unidentified.

V was clipped by 0 bases and J by 2 bases, with 11 bases between them. The germline gives CDR1 LGHNA, CDR2 YNFKEQ. This CDR3 has 15 residues. TCRdb passed the 5' RACE reads through MiXCR, listing each CDR3 protein once. Among some 350,000 distinct CDR3 sequences listed, about 6.2% were seen once. Study-wide results and caveats: When the response was secondary, it was weaker but reached its peak faster, day 5 versus 15. Researchers noted that a small share of clonotypes showed up in both CD4 and CD8 compartments. Most primary-vaccination clones reappeared after the booster (about 97% CD4, about 88% CD8).

This specimen consisted of PBMCs, obtained 5 days after the yellow fever booster vaccination. The gene calls are TRBV4-2 and TRBJ2-7; either TRBD1 or TRBD2 may supply D (5 bases each). This sequence originates from a man younger than 40 who received the YFV17D yellow fever vaccine. In nucleotides, the CDR3 is TGTGCCAGCAGCCAAGAATTGAGGGGCCCCTACGAGCAGTACTTC. Translation: CASSQELRGPYEQYF.